The 4 T cell receptor beta chains below come from one sample, sequenced in a study of blood T cell repertoires in COVID-19. Sequenced by immunoSEQ multiplex PCR; TCRdb stores in-frame clones only, minus some. Here the sample spans a few hundred thousand clones, 70% to 90% being singletons. Sequencing used PBMCs or T cells enriched from blood (not recorded which). The receptors derive from a man between 25 and 39 years old who had recovered from COVID-19.

This clone was detected a few times. V and J are TRBV9 and TRBJ2-2, with 7 bases aligning to TRBD2. J gave up 8 bases and V 4 bases, and 11 bases lay outside the gene matches. This CDR3 comprises 15 residues. The germline V gene encodes CDR1 SGDLS and CDR2 YYNGEE. DNA for the CDR3: TGTGCCAGCAGCCCCAGGAGCGGGGTAGGTGGGGAGCTGTTTTTT. Its protein is CASSPRSGVGGELFF.

The chain joins TRBV30 to TRBJ2-1, with D unresolved. V was trimmed by 3 bases and J by 6 bases, leaving 15 bases between them. The germline V gene encodes CDR1 GTSNPN and CDR2 SVGIG (reference sequence). The CDR3 contains 14 residues. Here the CDR3 DNA reads TGTGCCTGGAGGCCACTCCGAACTTCCAATGAGCAGTTCTTC. This sequence encodes CAWRPLRTSNEQFF.

The V and J genes are TRBV2 and TRBJ1-5; a weak D match, TRBD1 (5 bases). Between the trimmed V and J ends, which lost 4 bases and 4 bases, there was a span of 14 bases. Per the germline V gene, CDR1 is SNHLY and CDR2 is FYNNEI. There are 15 residues in the CDR3. CDR3 in amino acids: CASSGGLPGNQPQHF. The CDR3 DNA is TGTGCCAGCAGTGGGGGCCTCCCAGGAAATCAGCCCCAGCATTTT. Full variable domain (rest looked up from reference TRBV2 and TRBJ1-5): EPEVTQTPSHQVTQMGQEVILRCVPISNHLYFYWYRQILGQKVEFLVSFYNNEISEKSEIFDDQFSVERPDGSNFTLKIRSTKLEDSAMYFCASSGGLPGNQPQHFGDGTRLSIL.

The chain employs TRBV10-3 and TRBJ2-5, with 9 bases lining up with TRBD1. CDR3 length: 18 residues. The J segment lost 4 bases and the V segment lost 0 bases, leaving 12 bases of the junction unmatched. Germline V gives CDR1 ENHRY, CDR2 SYGVKD. CDR3 nucleotide sequence: TGTGCCATCAGTGAGTCAGGAGTATGGACAGGGGAAAGAGAGACCCAGTACTTC. Translation: CAISESGVWTGERETQYF.